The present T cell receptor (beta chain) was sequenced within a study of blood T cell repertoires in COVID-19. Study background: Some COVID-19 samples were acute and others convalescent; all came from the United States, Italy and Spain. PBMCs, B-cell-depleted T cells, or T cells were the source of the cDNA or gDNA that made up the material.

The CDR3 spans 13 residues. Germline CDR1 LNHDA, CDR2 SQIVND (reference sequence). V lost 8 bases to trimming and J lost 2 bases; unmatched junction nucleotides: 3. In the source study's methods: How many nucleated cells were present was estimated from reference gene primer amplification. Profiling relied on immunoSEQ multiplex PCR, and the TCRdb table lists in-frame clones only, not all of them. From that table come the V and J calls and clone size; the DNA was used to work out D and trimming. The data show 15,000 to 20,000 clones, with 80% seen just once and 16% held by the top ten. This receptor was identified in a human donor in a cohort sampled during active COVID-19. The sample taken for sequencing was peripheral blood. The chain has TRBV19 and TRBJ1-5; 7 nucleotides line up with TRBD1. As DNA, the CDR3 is TGTGCCAGTCACGACAGGGGCAATCAGCCCCAGCATTTT. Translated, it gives CASHDRGNQPQHF.